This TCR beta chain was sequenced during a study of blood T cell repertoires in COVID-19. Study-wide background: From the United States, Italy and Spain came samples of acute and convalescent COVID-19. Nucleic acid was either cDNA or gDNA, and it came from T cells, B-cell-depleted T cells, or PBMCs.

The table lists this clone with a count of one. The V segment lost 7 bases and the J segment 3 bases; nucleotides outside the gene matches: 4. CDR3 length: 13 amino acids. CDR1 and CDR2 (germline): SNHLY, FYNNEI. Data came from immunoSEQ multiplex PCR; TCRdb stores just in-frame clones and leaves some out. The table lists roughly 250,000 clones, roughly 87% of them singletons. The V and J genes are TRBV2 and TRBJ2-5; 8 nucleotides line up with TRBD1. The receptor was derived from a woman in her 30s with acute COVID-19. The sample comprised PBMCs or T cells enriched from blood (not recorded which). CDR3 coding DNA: TGTGCCAGCACGGGGACAGGAAAAGAGACCCAGTACTTC. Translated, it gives CASTGTGKETQYF.